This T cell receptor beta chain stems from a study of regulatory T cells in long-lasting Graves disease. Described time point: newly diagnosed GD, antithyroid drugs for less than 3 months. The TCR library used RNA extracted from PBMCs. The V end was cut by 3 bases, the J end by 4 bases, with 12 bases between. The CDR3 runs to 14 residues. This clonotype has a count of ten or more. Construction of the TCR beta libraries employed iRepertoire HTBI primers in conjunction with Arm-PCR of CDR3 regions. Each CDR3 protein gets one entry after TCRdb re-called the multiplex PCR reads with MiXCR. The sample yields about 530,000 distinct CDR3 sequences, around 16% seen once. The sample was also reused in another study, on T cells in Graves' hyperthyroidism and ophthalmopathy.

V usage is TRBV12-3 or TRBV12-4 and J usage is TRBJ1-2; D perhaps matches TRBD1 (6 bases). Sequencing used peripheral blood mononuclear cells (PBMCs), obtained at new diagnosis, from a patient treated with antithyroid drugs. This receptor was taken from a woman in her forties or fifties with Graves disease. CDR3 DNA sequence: TGTGCCAGCAGTTTTACTGACAGGTTCTATGGCTACACCTTC. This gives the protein CASSFTDRFYGYTF.